Shown below are 18 T cell receptor beta chains from a single sample sequenced in a study of control samples from healthy donors and cancer patients. Profiling relied on immunoSEQ multiplex PCR, and the TCRdb table lists in-frame clones only, not all of them. The sample contains over 150,000 clones, 94% of which appear only once. Material: blood. These receptor sequences come from a woman aged 18-35 years in good health.

The CDR3 spells CASSPGGGINNQPQHF. The DNA for the CDR3 is TGTGCCAGCTCACCCGGGGGGGGGATCAACAATCAGCCCCAGCATTTT. The chain links TRBV18 to TRBJ1-5; tentatively, D is TRBD1 (5 bases). The germline V gene encodes CDR1 KGHSH and CDR2 LQKENI. This CDR3 has 16 residues. Trimming took off 3 bases at V and 3 bases at J, with 15 bases between the two ends.

Points on this clone: The sample has other DNA sequences that encode this CDR3 too. This chain uses TRBV7-9 with TRBJ1-5, with D hard to call. Germline V gene sequence: CDR1 SEHNR, CDR2 FQNEAQ (reference sequence). V was shortened by 1 base and J by 2 bases, with 3 bases between the two germline ends. CDR3 length: 13 amino acids. The CDR3 DNA is TGTGCCAGCAGCTTAGATGGCAATCAGCCCCAGCATTTT. It codes for CASSLDGNQPQHF. Variable domain in full (rest from reference TRBV7-9 and TRBJ1-5): DTGVSQNPRHKITKRGQNVTFRCDPISEHNRLYWYRQTLGQGPEFLTYFQNEAQLEKSRLLSDRFSAERPKGSFSTLEIQRTEQGDSAMYLCASSLDGNQPQHFGDGTRLSIL.

This clone was seen just once. The rearrangement joins TRBV28 to TRBJ1-5; a weak D match, TRBD1 (5 bases). CDR1 is MDHEN and CDR2 is SYDVKM in the germline V gene. This CDR3 has 15 amino acids. V lost 3 bases to trimming and J lost 2 bases, with 11 bases between them. The CDR3 region is CASSLSGGGNQPQHF. The DNA of the CDR3 is TGTGCCAGCAGTTTGTCTGGAGGGGGCAATCAGCCCCAGCATTTT. The full variable domain, with the rest looked up from reference TRBV28 and TRBJ1-5, is DVKVTQSSRYLVKRTGEKVFLECVQDMDHENMFWYRQDPGLGLRLIYFSYDVKMKEKGDIPEGYSVSREKKERFSLILESASTNQTSMYLCASSLSGGGNQPQHFGDGTRLSIL.

The chain combines TRBV9 with TRBJ2-1; D possibly corresponds to TRBD1 (6 bases). V lost 0 bases and J 7 bases, leaving 14 bases between the germline ends. CDR1 and CDR2 (germline): SGDLS, YYNGEE. This CDR3 has 15 residues. The CDR3 region has the DNA TGTGCCAGCAGCGTAGCAGAGGGGGTCGGAAATGAGCAGTTCTTC. This codes for CASSVAEGVGNEQFF. The full variable domain, in which reference TRBV9 and TRBJ2-1 provide the parts outside the CDR3, is DSGVTQTPKHLITATGQRVTLRCSPRSGDLSVYWYQQSLDQGLQFLIQYYNGEERAKGNILERFSAQQFPDLHSELNLSSLELGDSALYFCASSVAEGVGNEQFFGPGTRLTVL.

The chain is built from TRBV6-2 or TRBV6-3 and TRBJ2-5; 7 bases align to TRBD2. CDR1 and CDR2 (germline): MNHEY, SVGEGT. Trimming took 5 bases from V and 5 from J; bases not matched to a gene: 2. There are 12 residues in the CDR3. The DNA for the CDR3 is TGTGCCAGCAGTCTAGCGGTGGAGACCCAGTACTTC. Encoded protein: CASSLAVETQYF.

The chain uses TRBV4-1 and TRBJ2-2, with unresolved D. The V gene's germline CDR1 is MGHRA and CDR2 YSYEKL. Trimming stripped 0 bases from V and 8 bases from J, with 10 bases between. This CDR3 region has 14 residues. CDR3 bases: TGCGCCAGCAGCCAAGACATCTATCGGGGGGAGCTGTTTTTT. Encoded protein: CASSQDIYRGELFF.

The chain employs TRBV4-1 and TRBJ2-7; no reliable D call. The CDR3 contains 14 residues. Trimming took 4 bases from V and 0 from J, leaving 10 bases between them. Germline assignment: CDR1 MGHRA and CDR2 YSYEKL. CDR3 loop: CASSREWASYEQYF. The CDR3 DNA reads TGCGCCAGCAGCCGAGAGTGGGCCTCCTACGAGCAGTACTTC.

This clone came up once. The chain links TRBV5-1 to TRBJ1-2; weak D call: TRBD1 (5 bases). Germline V lookup: CDR1 SGHRS, CDR2 YFSETQ. Trimming left V 1 base short and J 6 bases short, with 7 bases between. This CDR3 is built from 12 residues. The CDR3 protein is CASSLMGDGYTF. The CDR3 nucleotides are TGCGCCAGCAGCTTGATGGGGGATGGCTACACCTTC.

The chain is built from TRBV10-2 and TRBJ1-1; tentatively, D is TRBD1 (5 bases). The germline CDR1 and CDR2 sequences are WSHSY and SAAADI. The V and J ends lost 3 bases and 10 bases respectively, with 12 bases between them. CDR3 length: 12 amino acids. CDR3 in amino acids: CASSDRELSAFF. The DNA for the CDR3 is TGCGCCAGCAGTGACAGGGAGTTGTCAGCTTTCTTT.

V usage is TRBV28 and J usage is TRBJ2-1, with TRBD1 matching 8 bases. The CDR3 totals 15 residues. Germline CDR1 MDHEN, CDR2 SYDVKM. J was trimmed by 8 bases and V by 6 bases; bases with no gene match: 12. CDR3 nucleotide sequence: TGTGCCAGCAGAACGGACAGGGAGTATAGCTATGAGCAGTTCTTC. Translated, it gives CASRTDREYSYEQFF.

This sequence joins TRBV3-1 (or the pseudogene TRBV3-2) and TRBJ2-3, with 10 bases that match TRBD2. V trimming: 0 bases; J trimming: 6 bases; junction bases outside the gene matches: 12. The CDR3 runs 18 residues. Germline V gene data show CDR1 as LGHDT and CDR2 as YNNKEL (reference sequence). CDR3 residues: CASSQDKGQRGGSDTQYF. The DNA of the CDR3 is TGTGCCAGCAGCCAAGATAAAGGGCAGCGGGGGGGCTCCGATACGCAGTATTTT.

The chain recombines TRBV7-9 with TRBJ2-5; D gene uncertain. CDR3 length equals 15 residues. V lost 3 bases and J 0 bases, leaving 11 bases between the germline ends. The germline gives CDR1 SEHNR, CDR2 FQNEAQ (reference sequence). DNA of the CDR3: TGTGCCAGCAGCTTCGGTAGCACGTACCAAGAGACCCAGTACTTC. Its protein is CASSFGSTYQETQYF.

The chain uses TRBV24-1 and TRBJ2-3, with TRBD2 identical over 12 bases. Germline trimming cut 4 bases from V and 7 bases from J; bases unmatched to any gene: 8. CDR1 and CDR2 (germline): KGHDR, SFDVKD. The CDR3 length is 16 residues. CDR3 sequence: CATSDFLAGGPYTQYF. DNA of the CDR3: TGTGCCACCAGTGACTTCCTAGCGGGGGGGCCGTATACGCAGTATTTT.

This chain connects TRBV7-2 to TRBJ2-7, with D perhaps TRBD1 or TRBD2 (6 bases each). The germline V gene encodes CDR1 SGHTA and CDR2 FQGNSA. This CDR3 comprises 14 residues. Trimming took off 3 bases at V and 7 bases at J, with 16 bases between the two ends. The CDR3 loop reads CASSFRGPGWEQYF. DNA for the CDR3: TGTGCCAGCAGCTTTCGGGGGCCTGGTTGGGAGCAGTACTTC. The variable domain in full, with the rest retrieved from reference TRBV7-2 and TRBJ2-7, is GAGVSQSPSNKVTEKGKDVELRCDPISGHTALYWYRQSLGQGLEFLIYFQGNSAPDKSGLPSDRFSAERTGGSVSTLTIQRTQQEDSAVYLCASSFRGPGWEQYFGPGTRLTVT.

The CDR3 bases are TGTGCCAGCGGCCGGACTAGCGGGAACTACAATGAGCAGTTCTTC. Its protein is CASGRTSGNYNEQFF. This rearrangement joins TRBV9 to TRBJ2-1; 12 bases map to TRBD2. The CDR3 covers 15 residues. Unmatched junction bases numbered 5, after V lost 7 bases and J lost 3 bases. CDR1 and CDR2 from the germline V gene are SGDLS and YYNGEE.

The CDR3 protein is CASSLGSFTSGRPTYEQYF. The CDR3 region has the DNA TGTGCCAGCAGCTTAGGGAGTTTTACTAGCGGGAGGCCTACCTACGAGCAGTACTTC. The gene calls are TRBV7-9 and TRBJ2-7, with TRBD2 matching over 12 bases. Trimming took 1 base from V and 2 from J; bases not matched to a gene: 12. The germline V gene has CDR1 SEHNR and CDR2 FQNEAQ (reference sequence). The CDR3 length is 19 residues.

The V and J genes are TRBV27 and TRBJ2-1, with TRBD2 as a possible D gene (5 bases). The CDR3 spans 13 residues. Germline V gene lookup returns CDR1 MNHEY and CDR2 SMNVEV (reference sequence). Trimming took 3 bases from V and 4 from J, leaving 7 bases between them. CDR3 sequence (DNA): TGTGCCAGCAGTTTTCCGGGATACAATGAGCAGTTCTTC. Its protein is CASSFPGYNEQFF.

This chain joins TRBV18 and TRBJ1-2; the D gene is possibly TRBD1 (5 bases). In germline, CDR1 is KGHSH, CDR2 LQKENI. V was cut by 1 base and J by 5 bases, with 8 bases left in between. This CDR3 is built from 13 residues. CDR3 DNA: TGTGCCAGCTCACCACAGGGGAGATATGGCTACACCTTC. It translates to CASSPQGRYGYTF.